The source of this TCR beta chain is a study of beta chain features in type 1 diabetes. From germline, CDR1 is PRHDT and CDR2 FYEKMQ (reference sequence). The CDR3 is made up of 14 amino acids. J lost 4 bases, V lost 6 bases, and 8 bases had no gene match. Isolated RNA was reverse transcribed in full, so expressed TCRB transcripts were sequenced. Some clones are missing from TCRdb's copy, which holds only in-frame ones; the method was immunoSEQ multiplex PCR. This sample has around 300,000 clones, with about 14% found just once. J is TRBJ2-5 and V is TRBV13, with 7 bases fitting TRBD1. The material sequenced was central memory CD4+ T cells from blood. The source is a man aged 25-40 years in good health. CDR3 in amino acids: CASREVGGTETQYF. CDR3 nucleotide sequence: TGTGCCAGCAGGGAAGTAGGGGGCACAGAGACCCAGTACTTC.